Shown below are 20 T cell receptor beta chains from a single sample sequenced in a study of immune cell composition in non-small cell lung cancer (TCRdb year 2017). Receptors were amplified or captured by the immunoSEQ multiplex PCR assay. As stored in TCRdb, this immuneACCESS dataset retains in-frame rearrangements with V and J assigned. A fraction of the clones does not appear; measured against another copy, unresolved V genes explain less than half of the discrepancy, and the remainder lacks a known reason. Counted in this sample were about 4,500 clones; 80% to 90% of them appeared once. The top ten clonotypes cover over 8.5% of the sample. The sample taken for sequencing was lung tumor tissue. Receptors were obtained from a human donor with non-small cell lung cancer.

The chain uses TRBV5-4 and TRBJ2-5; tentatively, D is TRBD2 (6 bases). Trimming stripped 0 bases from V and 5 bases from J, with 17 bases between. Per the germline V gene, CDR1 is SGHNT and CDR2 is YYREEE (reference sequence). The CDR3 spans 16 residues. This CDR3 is CASSLAGGLGRETQYF. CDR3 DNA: TGTGCCAGCAGCTTGGCCGGTGGTTTAGGGAGGGAGACCCAGTACTTC.

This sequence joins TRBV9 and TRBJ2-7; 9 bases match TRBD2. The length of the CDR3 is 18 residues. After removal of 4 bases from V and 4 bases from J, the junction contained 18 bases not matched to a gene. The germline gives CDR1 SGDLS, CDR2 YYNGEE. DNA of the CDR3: TGTGCCAGCAGCCCCCTAGCGGGGAACCCAGCGACTGGGTACGAGCAGTACTTC. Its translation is CASSPLAGNPATGYEQYF.

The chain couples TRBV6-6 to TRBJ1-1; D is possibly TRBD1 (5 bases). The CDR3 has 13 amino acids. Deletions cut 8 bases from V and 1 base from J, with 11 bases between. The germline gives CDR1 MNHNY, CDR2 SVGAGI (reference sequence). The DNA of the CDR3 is TGTGCCAGCTCCATAGGGGCGAACACTGAAGCTTTCTTT. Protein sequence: CASSIGANTEAFF.

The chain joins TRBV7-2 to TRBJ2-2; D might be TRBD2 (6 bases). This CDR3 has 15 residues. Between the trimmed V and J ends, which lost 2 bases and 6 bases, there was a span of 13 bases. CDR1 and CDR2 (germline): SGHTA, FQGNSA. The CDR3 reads CASSLWAGRSGELFF. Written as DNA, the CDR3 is TGTGCCAGCAGCTTATGGGCGGGAAGGTCCGGGGAGCTGTTTTTT.

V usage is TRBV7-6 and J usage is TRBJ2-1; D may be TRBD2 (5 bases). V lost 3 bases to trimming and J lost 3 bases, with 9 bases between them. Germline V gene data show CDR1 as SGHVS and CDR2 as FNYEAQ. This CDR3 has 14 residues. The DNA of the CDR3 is TGTGCCAGCAGCTTCAGCGGAGGCTACAATGAGCAGTTCTTC. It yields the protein CASSFSGGYNEQFF. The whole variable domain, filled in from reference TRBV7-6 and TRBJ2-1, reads GAGVSQSPRYKVTKRGQDVALRCDPISGHVSLYWYRQALGQGPEFLTYFNYEAQQDKSGLPNDRFSAERPEGSISTLTIQRTEQRDSAMYRCASSFSGGYNEQFFGPGTRLTVL.

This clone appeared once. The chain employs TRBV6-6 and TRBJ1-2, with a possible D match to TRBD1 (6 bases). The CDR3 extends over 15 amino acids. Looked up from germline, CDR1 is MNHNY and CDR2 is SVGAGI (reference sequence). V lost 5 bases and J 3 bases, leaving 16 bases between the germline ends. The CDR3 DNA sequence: TGTGCCAGCAGTCCTTGGCCCGCAGGGGACTATGGCTACACCTTC. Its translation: CASSPWPAGDYGYTF.

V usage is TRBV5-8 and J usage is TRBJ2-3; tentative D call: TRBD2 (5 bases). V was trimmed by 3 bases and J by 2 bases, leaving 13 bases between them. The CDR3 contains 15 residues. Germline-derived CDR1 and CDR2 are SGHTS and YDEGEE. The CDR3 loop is CASSSWSAVTDTQYF. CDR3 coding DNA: TGTGCCAGCAGCTCTTGGTCAGCGGTCACAGATACGCAGTATTTT.

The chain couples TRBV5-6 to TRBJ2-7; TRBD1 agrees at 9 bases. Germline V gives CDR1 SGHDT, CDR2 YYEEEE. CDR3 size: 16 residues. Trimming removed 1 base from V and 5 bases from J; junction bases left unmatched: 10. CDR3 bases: TGTGCCAGCAGCTTGTACCGGACAGGGGTAGGCGACGAGCAGTACTTC. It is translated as CASSLYRTGVGDEQYF.

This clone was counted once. The chain's CDR3 is CASSSRATQETQYF. In DNA, the CDR3 is TGTGCCAGCAGCTCCAGGGCGACCCAAGAGACCCAGTACTTC. The gene calls are TRBV7-2 and TRBJ2-5; D might be TRBD1 (5 bases). Trimming removed 4 bases from V and 1 base from J, with 10 bases in between. The CDR3 consists of 14 residues. Germline CDR1 SGHTA, CDR2 FQGNSA.

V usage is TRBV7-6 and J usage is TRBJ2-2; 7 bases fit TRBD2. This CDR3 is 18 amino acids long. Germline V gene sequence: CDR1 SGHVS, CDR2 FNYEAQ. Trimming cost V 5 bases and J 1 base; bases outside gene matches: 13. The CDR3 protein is CASSPPPWRGRNTGELFF. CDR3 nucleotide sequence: TGTGCCAGCAGCCCACCACCCTGGCGCGGGAGGAACACCGGGGAGCTGTTTTTT.

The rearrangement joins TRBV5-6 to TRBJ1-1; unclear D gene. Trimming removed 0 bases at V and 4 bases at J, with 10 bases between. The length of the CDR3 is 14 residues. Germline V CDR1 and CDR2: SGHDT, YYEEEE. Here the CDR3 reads CASSLDVLFTEAFF. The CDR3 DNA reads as TGTGCCAGCAGCTTGGATGTGTTATTCACTGAAGCTTTCTTT.

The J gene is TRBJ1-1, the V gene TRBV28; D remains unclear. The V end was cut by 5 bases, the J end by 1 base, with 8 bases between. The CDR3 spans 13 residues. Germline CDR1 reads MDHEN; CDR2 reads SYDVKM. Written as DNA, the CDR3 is TGTGCCAGCAGTCTCCAGGCGAACACTGAAGCTTTCTTT. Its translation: CASSLQANTEAFF.

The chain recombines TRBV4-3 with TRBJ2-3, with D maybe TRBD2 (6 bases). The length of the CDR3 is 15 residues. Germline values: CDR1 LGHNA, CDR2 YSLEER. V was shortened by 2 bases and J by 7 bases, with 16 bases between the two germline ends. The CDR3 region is CASSQPSGGRHTQYF. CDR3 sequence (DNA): TGCGCCAGCAGCCAACCCTCCGGTGGGAGGCATACGCAGTATTTT.

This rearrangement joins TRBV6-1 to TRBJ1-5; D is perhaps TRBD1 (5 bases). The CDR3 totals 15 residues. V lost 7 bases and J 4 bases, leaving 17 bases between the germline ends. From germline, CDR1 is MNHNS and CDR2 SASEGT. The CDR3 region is CASTNGALGNQPQHF. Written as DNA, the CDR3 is TGTGCCAGCACGAATGGGGCCCTTGGAAATCAGCCCCAGCATTTT.

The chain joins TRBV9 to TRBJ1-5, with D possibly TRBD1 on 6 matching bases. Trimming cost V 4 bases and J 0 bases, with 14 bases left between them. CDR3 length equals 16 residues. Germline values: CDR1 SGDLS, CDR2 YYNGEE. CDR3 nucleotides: TGTGCCAGCAGCTCGGGGGGGGCCTATAGCAATCAGCCCCAGCATTTT. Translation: CASSSGGAYSNQPQHF.

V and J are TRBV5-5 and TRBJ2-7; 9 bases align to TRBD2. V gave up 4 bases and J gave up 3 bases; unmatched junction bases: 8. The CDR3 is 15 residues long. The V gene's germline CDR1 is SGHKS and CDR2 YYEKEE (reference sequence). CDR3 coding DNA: TGTGCCAGCAGCCCGGCAGCGGGAGGAATCTACGAGCAGTACTTC. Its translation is CASSPAAGGIYEQYF.

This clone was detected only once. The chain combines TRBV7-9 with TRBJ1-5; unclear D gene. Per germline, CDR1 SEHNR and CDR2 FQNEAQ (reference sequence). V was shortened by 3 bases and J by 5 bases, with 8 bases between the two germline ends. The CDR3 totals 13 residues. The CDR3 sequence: CASSLAGDQPQHF. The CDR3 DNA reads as TGTGCCAGCAGCTTGGCAGGCGATCAGCCCCAGCATTTT.

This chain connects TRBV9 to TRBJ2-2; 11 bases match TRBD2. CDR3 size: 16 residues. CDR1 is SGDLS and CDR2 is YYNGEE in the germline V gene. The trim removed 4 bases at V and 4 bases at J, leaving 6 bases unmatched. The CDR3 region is CASSIALAGGTGELFF. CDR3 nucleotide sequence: TGTGCCAGCAGCATTGCTCTAGCGGGAGGCACCGGGGAGCTGTTTTTT.

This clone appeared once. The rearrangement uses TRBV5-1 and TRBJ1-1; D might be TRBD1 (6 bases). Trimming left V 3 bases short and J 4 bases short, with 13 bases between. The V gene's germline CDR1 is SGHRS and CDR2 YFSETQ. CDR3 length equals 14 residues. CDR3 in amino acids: CASSSVQGSTEAFF. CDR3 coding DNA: TGCGCCAGCAGCTCTGTCCAGGGGAGCACTGAAGCTTTCTTT.

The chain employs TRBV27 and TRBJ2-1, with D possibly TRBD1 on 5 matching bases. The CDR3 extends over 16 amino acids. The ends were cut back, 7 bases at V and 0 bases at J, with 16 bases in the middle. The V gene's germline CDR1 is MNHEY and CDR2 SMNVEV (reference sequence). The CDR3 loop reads CASKKGVSNSYNEQFF. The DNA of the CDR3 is TGTGCCAGCAAAAAAGGGGTGTCTAACTCCTACAATGAGCAGTTCTTC.